The 7 T cell receptor beta chains given below trace back to one sample, sequenced in a study of blood T cell repertoires in COVID-19. This table comes from immunoSEQ multiplex PCR, and its TCRdb copy is limited to in-frame clones, with some not included. The sample lists around 150,000 clones, roughly 88% occurring once. Sequenced input: PBMCs or T cells enriched from blood (not recorded which). The receptor source for this set is a woman aged 45 to 65 who had recovered from COVID-19.

The J gene is TRBJ1-1, the V gene TRBV10-3; D gene unclear. The CDR3 contains 13 residues. In germline, CDR1 is ENHRY, CDR2 SYGVKD. The V end lost 6 bases, the J end lost 3 bases, and 11 bases lay between the germline ends. CDR3: CAISLLSDTEAFF. The DNA of the CDR3 is TGTGCCATCAGCCTACTGTCGGACACTGAAGCTTTCTTT.

V usage is TRBV2 and J usage is TRBJ2-2; 9 bases map to TRBD2. The trim removed 6 bases at V and 4 bases at J, leaving 3 bases unmatched. The CDR3 is 14 amino acids. CDR1 SNHLY and CDR2 FYNNEI come from the germline V gene. This CDR3 reads CASSGTSFTGELFF. The CDR3 coding sequence is TGTGCCAGCAGCGGGACTAGCTTCACCGGGGAGCTGTTTTTT.

This clone is a singleton in its sample. CDR3 DNA: TGTGCCAGCAGCCGGGGCGGGGGCCTTGGCAATGAGCAGTTCTTC. Its translation: CASSRGGGLGNEQFF. The V gene is TRBV27, the J gene TRBJ2-1; D perhaps matches TRBD2 (7 bases). V lost 6 bases and J lost 6, with 18 bases in between. Germline V gene lookup returns CDR1 MNHEY and CDR2 SMNVEV (reference sequence). The CDR3 covers 15 residues.

This clone was seen a few times. The chain carries TRBV5-6 and TRBJ2-5; a possible D gene is TRBD1 (5 bases). In germline, CDR1 is SGHDT, CDR2 YYEEEE. V was pared by 2 bases and J by 4 bases, with 15 bases between. This CDR3 region has 15 residues. CDR3 sequence reads: CASSLKGRGTETQYF. CDR3 DNA: TGTGCCAGCAGCTTAAAAGGAAGGGGAACAGAGACCCAGTACTTC.

The CDR3 coding sequence is TGTGCCAGCAGTTACGCAACTAGCGGGGTAGCGGGCGAGCAGTACTTC. It encodes CASSYATSGVAGEQYF. The chain recombines TRBV6-5 with TRBJ2-7, with TRBD2 matching 10 bases. In germline, CDR1 is MNHEY, CDR2 SVGAGI. The CDR3 spans 16 residues. The V segment lost 2 bases and the J segment 6 bases; nucleotides outside the gene matches: 10.

The rearrangement joins TRBV19 to TRBJ2-1, with D maybe TRBD2 (6 bases). The CDR3 is 13 residues long. Germline lookup yields CDR1 LNHDA and CDR2 SQIVND (reference sequence). Trimming pared 6 bases from V and 6 bases from J, leaving 12 bases between. CDR3 protein: CASRTRGGNEQFF. CDR3 DNA: TGTGCCAGTAGGACAAGGGGAGGCAATGAGCAGTTCTTC. Drawing the rest from reference TRBV19 and TRBJ2-1, the complete variable domain is DGGITQSPKYLFRKEGQNVTLSCEQNLNHDAMYWYRQDPGQGLRLIYYSQIVNDFQKGDIAEGYSVSREKKESFPLTVTSAQKNPTAFYLCASRTRGGNEQFFGPGTRLTVL.

The V gene is TRBV24-1, the J gene TRBJ2-6; D call uncertain. CDR1 is KGHDR, CDR2 SFDVKD, per germline. The V end lost 6 bases, the J end lost 0 bases, and 2 bases lay between the germline ends. The length of the CDR3 is 13 residues. Here the CDR3 DNA reads TGTGCCACCAGTCACTCTGGGGCCAACGTCCTGACTTTC. Encoded protein: CATSHSGANVLTF.